The rows below give T cell receptor beta chains drawn from one sample of a study of lymphopenia after photon versus proton radiotherapy. Only in-frame clones appear in the TCRdb table, and some are missing; sequencing was by immunoSEQ multiplex PCR. The repertoire has roughly 64,000 clones, about 90% of them found once; the top ten carry roughly 13%. Here the sequenced sample was peripheral blood, taken from a patient treated with proton-based radiotherapy. The receptors shown here come from a man older than 75 with esophageal cancer. The CDR3 runs from the conserved cysteine through the conserved F or W. The D gene is left open where the match is weak. Only part of the rows carry a size: once, few, many, or a class if the clone is expanded.

size | D | J | V | DNA | CDR3
NA | NA | TRBJ1-1 | TRBV19 | TGTGCCAGTAGTATAGGGCTAGGAAGCACTGAAGCTTTCTTT | CASSIGLGSTEAFF
NA | NA | TRBJ1-3 | TRBV19 | TGTGCCAGTAGTATAGCAGAAGGTTTGGGAAACACCATATATTTT | CASSIAEGLGNTIYF
NA | TRBD1 | TRBJ1-3 | TRBV6-6 | TGTGCCAGCAGTTACTCGACAGGGGGAAACACCATATATTTT | CASSYSTGGNTIYF
NA | NA | TRBJ1-4 | TRBV7-2 | TGTGCCAGCAGCCAACAACTGGGAAAACTGTTTTTT | CASSQQLGKLFF
NA | TRBD1 | TRBJ2-5 | TRBV11-1 | TGTGCCAGCATCCCGGGACAGGGGGAAGAGACCCAGTACTTC | CASIPGQGEETQYF
NA | TRBD1 | TRBJ1-2 | TRBV7-2 | TGTGCCAGCAGCCTAACTTCGACAGGGACCTATGGCTACACCTTC | CASSLTSTGTYGYTF
NA | NA | TRBJ2-5 | TRBV19 | TGTGCCAGTAGTCAGGGCCGTGGGGGCGAGACCCAGTACTTC | CASSQGRGGETQYF
NA | NA | TRBJ1-2 | TRBV29-1 | TGCAGCGTCGACTCGGGAACGATCTATGGCTACACCTTC | CSVDSGTIYGYTF
once | NA | TRBJ1-1 | TRBV5-4 | TGTGCCAGCAGCTTGGGGGGGCCGGTCACTGAAGCTTTCTTT | CASSLGGPVTEAFF
NA | NA | TRBJ1-3 | TRBV5-1 | TGCGCCAGCAGCCCGGGCTCCCCAGGGGCTGGAAACACCATATATTTT | CASSPGSPGAGNTIYF
NA | TRBD1 | TRBJ2-7 | TRBV5-1 | TGCGCCAGCAAGAATGGGGCAGGGGGCAGCTACGAGCAGTACTTC | CASKNGAGGSYEQYF
once | TRBD1 | TRBJ2-1 | TRBV7-3 | TGTGCCAGCAGCTTAAGGACAGGCAATGAGCAGTTCTTC | CASSLRTGNEQFF
NA | TRBD1 | TRBJ2-2 | TRBV4-3 | TGCGCCAGCAGCGACGGACAGGGGGCGGTGGGGGAGCTGTTTTTT | CASSDGQGAVGELFF
NA | NA | TRBJ2-7 | TRBV10-3 | TGTGCCATCAGCGAGACAGCTGATATGAGCGAGCAGTACTTC | CAISETADMSEQYF
NA | TRBD2 | TRBJ2-4 | TRBV4-3 | TGCGCCAGCAGCCAAGTATTGCTAGCGGGAAACATTCAGTACTTC | CASSQVLLAGNIQYF
NA | NA | TRBJ2-7 | TRBV7-8 | TGTGCCAGCAGCTTCGCGGACCCCTACGAGCAGTACTTC | CASSFADPYEQYF
NA | TRBD1 | TRBJ1-5 | TRBV7-2 | TGTGCCAGCAGCTTAACAGGGGGCTACAATCAGCCCCAGCATTTT | CASSLTGGYNQPQHF
NA | NA | TRBJ2-7 | TRBV9 | TGTGCCAGCAGCGTAGAGGGGGGACACCGATACTACGAGCAGTACTTC | CASSVEGGHRYYEQYF
NA | TRBD1 | TRBJ1-2 | TRBV29-1 | TGCAGCGTTGATCCACACAGGGGACTTAACTATGGCTACACCTTC | CSVDPHRGLNYGYTF
NA | NA | TRBJ2-7 | TRBV15 | TGTGCCACCAGCAGAGGGGGCGACTCCTACGAGCAGTACTTC | CATSRGGDSYEQYF
NA | NA | TRBJ2-5 | TRBV5-1 | TGCGCCAGCAGCTTGCCATTCGAGACCCAGTACTTC | CASSLPFETQYF
once | TRBD1 | TRBJ2-7 | TRBV7-9 | TGTGCCAGCAGCGAGGGACAGGGGCTGCACTACGAGCAGTACTTC | CASSEGQGLHYEQYF
NA | TRBD2 | TRBJ2-7 | TRBV5-6 | TGTGCCAGCAGCCCTAGACTAGCGGGACGACTCACCCACGAGCAGTACTTC | CASSPRLAGRLTHEQYF
NA | NA | TRBJ1-5 | TRBV6-1 | TGTGCCAGCAGTGAATTCTTGACACCACGAGATAGAAATCAGCCCCAGCATTTT | CASSEFLTPRDRNQPQHF
NA | TRBD1 | TRBJ2-7 | TRBV30 | TGTGCCTGGAGTGGGTGGACAGGGAACGAGCAGTACTTC | CAWSGWTGNEQYF
NA | TRBD2 | TRBJ2-1 | TRBV2 | TGTGCCAGCAGTCCAGCGGGGGGGCCTTTAACATCCAGTGAGCAGTTCTTC | CASSPAGGPLTSSEQFF
NA | NA | TRBJ1-5 | TRBV5-4 | TGTGCCAGCAGCCTTAAAGGGGGAGATCAGCCCCAGCATTTT | CASSLKGGDQPQHF
once | NA | TRBJ1-3 | TRBV5-4 | TGTGCCAGCAGCTCCGGGCGGACGACATTTGGAAACACCATATATTTT | CASSSGRTTFGNTIYF
NA | TRBD2 | TRBJ2-1 | TRBV6-6 | TGTGCCAGCAGCCCGTATAGCGGGGGGGCCCGAGAGCAGTTCTTC | CASSPYSGGAREQFF
NA | NA | TRBJ1-2 | TRBV29-1 | TGCAGCGTTGGGACATCAGTCTATGGCTACACCTTC | CSVGTSVYGYTF
NA | NA | TRBJ1-3 | TRBV7-9 | TGTGCCAGCAGCTTAGGAGGGCCCGGAAACACCATATATTTT | CASSLGGPGNTIYF
few | NA | TRBJ1-5 | TRBV7-8 | TGTGCCAGCAGCGTAGCGACAGGAATGGATCAGCCCCAGCATTTT | CASSVATGMDQPQHF
once | NA | TRBJ1-2 | TRBV19 | TGTGCCAGTAGTAGAAACAGGGTATTATCCTATGGCTACACCTTC | CASSRNRVLSYGYTF
NA | NA | TRBJ1-5 | TRBV28 | TGTGCCAGCAGTCCCCGACAGGTGAATAGCAATCAGCCCCAGCATTTT | CASSPRQVNSNQPQHF
NA | TRBD1 | TRBJ1-1 | TRBV23-1 | TGCGCCAGCCATACAGGGGACACTGAAGCTTTCTTT | CASHTGDTEAFF
NA | TRBD1 | TRBJ2-2 | TRBV28 | TGTGCCAGCAGTTTGAGGACAGGGAGGTACACCGGGGAGCTGTTTTTT | CASSLRTGRYTGELFF
NA | NA | TRBJ1-2 | TRBV2 | TGTGCCAGCTACAGGGAGACAACAAATGGCTACACCTTC | CASYRETTNGYTF
NA | TRBD2 | TRBJ2-3 | TRBV7-7 | TGTGCCAGCAGCCCACTCGCGGGAGAGATTAAGAGGACAGATACGCAGTATTTT | CASSPLAGEIKRTDTQYF
NA | NA | TRBJ2-7 | TRBV30 | TGTGCCTGGAGTATGGGACGGACTTCCTACGAGCAGTACTTC | CAWSMGRTSYEQYF
NA | NA | TRBJ1-2 | TRBV5-1 | TGCGCCAGCAGCCCAACTCCTGGAGCTAACTATGGCTACACCTTC | CASSPTPGANYGYTF
NA | NA | TRBJ2-7 | TRBV29-1 | TGCAGCGTTGAATTTGGGCGGTTACTCTCCTACGAGCAGTACTTC | CSVEFGRLLSYEQYF
NA | NA | TRBJ2-4 | TRBV11-2 | TGTGCCAGCAGCTTAGACCGGGACATCTCAACCAAAAACATTCAGTACTTC | CASSLDRDISTKNIQYF
NA | TRBD2 | TRBJ2-3 | TRBV2 | TGTGCCAGCAGGGTTTTGGGGGGGAGCACAGATACGCAGTATTTT | CASRVLGGSTDTQYF
NA | TRBD2 | TRBJ2-7 | TRBV18 | TGTGCCAGCTCACGTTTATGGCCCGGGGCGTCGGGACTAGCGGGGGTTCCCCCAAGAGAGCAGTACTTC | CASSRLWPGASGLAGVPPREQYF
NA | NA | TRBJ1-2 | TRBV6-5 | TGTGCCAGCAGTTACTTGGGGGGCGGGTATGGCTACACCTTC | CASSYLGGGYGYTF
NA | TRBD2 | TRBJ2-5 | TRBV5-4 | TGTGCCAGCAGCATTAGCGGGGGGCTGCAAGAGACCCAGTACTTC | CASSISGGLQETQYF
NA | NA | TRBJ1-4 | TRBV5-1 | TGCGCCAGCAGCTTGAGACTAGGCGGAGAAAAACTGTTTTTT | CASSLRLGGEKLFF